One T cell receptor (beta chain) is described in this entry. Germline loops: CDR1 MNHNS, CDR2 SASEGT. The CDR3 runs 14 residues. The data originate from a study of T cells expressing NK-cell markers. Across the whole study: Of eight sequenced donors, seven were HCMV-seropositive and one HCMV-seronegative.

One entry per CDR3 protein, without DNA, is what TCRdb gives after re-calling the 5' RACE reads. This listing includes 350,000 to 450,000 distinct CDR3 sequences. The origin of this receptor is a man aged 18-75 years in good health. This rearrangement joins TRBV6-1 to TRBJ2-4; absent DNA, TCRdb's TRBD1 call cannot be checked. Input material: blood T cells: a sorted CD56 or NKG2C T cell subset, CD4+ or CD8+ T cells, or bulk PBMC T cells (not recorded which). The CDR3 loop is CASSERPGQNIQYF.